The clone carrying this T cell receptor (beta chain) was picked up many times. The antigen remains unidentified. The sample originates from a study of CD8+ T cells in alopecia areata. About the research overall: Tofacitinib was given for 6 to 18 months, then stopped for 6 months.

Trimming removed 3 bases from V and 1 base from J, with 9 bases in between. Germline V lookup: CDR1 GTSNPN, CDR2 SVGIG (reference sequence). CDR3 length: 14 amino acids. Whole-study findings and limits: Tofacitinib yielded significantly lower scalp clonality and fewer expanded CD8+ clones among the top 100.

The treatment was: oral pan-JAK inhibitor, 5-10 mg twice daily. From alopecia areata patients, lesional scalp punch biopsies and peripheral blood were collected. Following RNA extraction, reverse transcription yielded cDNA that acted as the sequencing template. Assay used: immunoSEQ multiplex PCR; TCRdb lists only in-frame clones, some missing. The table has more than 100,000 clones, about 50% seen once. This TCR was recovered from a human donor with alopecia areata. The sample in question was CD4+ T cells sorted from blood, obtained at week 4, from a patient treated with tofacitinib. The chain recombines TRBV30 with TRBJ2-2; D ambiguous. CDR3 in amino acids: CAWSKAVNTGELFF. In DNA form, the CDR3 reads TGTGCCTGGAGCAAGGCGGTGAACACCGGGGAGCTGTTTTTT.